This T cell receptor beta chain was sequenced during a study of T cell changes during pregnancy in multiple sclerosis. Only in-frame clones appear in the TCRdb table, and some are missing; sequencing was by immunoSEQ multiplex PCR. The table records about 40,000 clones, about 90% of them present only once. The sample here was CD4+ T cells from peripheral blood mononuclear cells, taken before pregnancy. This TCR was sampled from a female donor with multiple sclerosis, enrolled in a pregnancy study.

The CDR3 coding sequence is TGTGCCAGCAGTTGGGCCCAAGAGACCCAGTACTTC. Amino acid sequence: CASSWAQETQYF. The chain joins TRBV2 to TRBJ2-5; D is ambiguous. Looked up from germline, CDR1 is SNHLY and CDR2 is FYNNEI. The CDR3 is made up of 12 amino acids. Deletions cut 5 bases from V and 1 base from J, with 5 bases between.